This TCR beta chain was sequenced during a study of blood T cells in healthy people across ages. General observations from the study: Across the age range, TCR beta diversity per million T cells fell in a roughly linear way. Relative to aged donors, long-lived donors carried more naive CD4+ cells and displayed higher diversity.

Germline V gives CDR1 LGHDT, CDR2 YNNKEL (reference sequence). The CDR3 covers 12 residues. V was shortened by 4 bases and J by 8 bases, with 9 bases between the two germline ends. Sample share makes this clonotype medium-sized. Its antigen is still unknown. It was with a sample-barcoded 5' primer and a J-beta primer mix that a second PCR of roughly 7 to 12 cycles was run. TCRdb ran MiXCR on the 5' RACE reads and lists one entry per CDR3 protein. The repertoire holds about 1.6 million distinct CDR3 sequences, with roughly a third as singletons. The sample consisted of blood. This clonotype was sampled from a woman in her twenties or thirties in good health. V gene TRBV3-1 combines with J gene TRBJ2-1, with a weak D call TRBD2 (5 bases). The CDR3 DNA is TGTGCCAGCAGCCCCCTCGGGGATGAGCAGTTCTTC. This encodes CASSPLGDEQFF.